This TCR beta chain was documented in a study of identical twins. The study's findings and limits: Zero-insertion analyses might be partly confounded by invariant T cells like MAIT and iNKT.

This clonotype came up many times. Antigen unknown. CDR3 length equals 15 residues. Trimming shortened V by 5 bases and J by 0 bases, and 11 bases separated the two germline ends. TCRdb independently ran MiXCR on the 5' RACE reads; one entry per CDR3 protein. The profile covers some 660,000 distinct CDR3 sequences, with 8.5% to 9% appearing a single time and around 0.95% taken by the ten largest. Another study also made use of these data, one on yellow fever vaccine responses in identical twins.

The sequence was collected from a woman in her late teens or twenties in good health. Sequences were obtained from PBMCs. V is TRBV12-3 or TRBV12-4 and J is TRBJ2-1; no clear D. CDR3 DNA: TGTGCCAGCAGTGTGCGACTGAGCTCCTACAATGAGCAGTTCTTC. Translated: CASSVRLSSYNEQFF.